This T cell receptor (beta chain) was retrieved from a study of blood T cell repertoires in COVID-19. At the level of the study: There were acute and convalescent COVID-19 samples, and they came from the United States, Italy and Spain. From T cells, B-cell-depleted T cells, or PBMCs came the material, which was cDNA or gDNA.

Under the authors' procedure: The authors estimated nucleated cell counts from reference gene primer amplification. Generated by immunoSEQ multiplex PCR, the TCRdb table keeps only in-frame clones and is missing some. V, J and clone size are taken as reported in that table, and D and trimming were inferred from the DNA itself. In the table there are under 250,000 clones, roughly four fifths of which are singletons. Trimming took 4 bases from V and 2 from J, leaving 12 bases between them. CDR3 length: 15 residues. Germline CDR1 and CDR2: LGHDT and YNNKEL (reference sequence). A Seattle source enrolled patients during active infection and followed them longitudinally.

The receptor was isolated from a woman in her sixties or seventies with COVID-19, enrolled during active disease. The sequenced sample was peripheral blood. This chain connects TRBV3-1 (or the pseudogene TRBV3-2) to TRBJ1-3, with D tentatively TRBD1 (5 bases). The CDR3 spells CASSPTVVPGNTIYF. CDR3 DNA: TGTGCCAGCAGCCCGACAGTTGTTCCTGGAAACACCATATATTTT.